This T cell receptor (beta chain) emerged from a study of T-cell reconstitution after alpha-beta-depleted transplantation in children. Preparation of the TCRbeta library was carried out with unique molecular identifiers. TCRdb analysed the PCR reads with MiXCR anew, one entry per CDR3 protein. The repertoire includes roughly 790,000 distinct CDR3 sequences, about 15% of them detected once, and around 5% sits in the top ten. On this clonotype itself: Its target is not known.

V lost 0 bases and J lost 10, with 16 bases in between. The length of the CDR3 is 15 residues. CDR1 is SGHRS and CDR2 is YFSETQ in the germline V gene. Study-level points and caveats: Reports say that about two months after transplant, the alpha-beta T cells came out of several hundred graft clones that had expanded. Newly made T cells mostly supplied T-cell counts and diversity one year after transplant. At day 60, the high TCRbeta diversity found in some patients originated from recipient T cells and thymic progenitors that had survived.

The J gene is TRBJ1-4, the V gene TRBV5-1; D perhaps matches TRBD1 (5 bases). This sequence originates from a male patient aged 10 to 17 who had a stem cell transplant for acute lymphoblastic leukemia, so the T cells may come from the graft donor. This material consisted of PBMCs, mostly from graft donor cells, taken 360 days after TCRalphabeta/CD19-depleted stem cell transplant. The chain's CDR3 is CASSLAGTQERKLFF. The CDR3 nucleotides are TGCGCCAGCAGCTTGGCCGGGACTCAAGAGAGAAAACTGTTTTTT.